These 8 T cell receptor beta chains were all obtained from the same sample, sequenced in a study of T cell repertoires in aging, cancer and after chemotherapy. A mixed TRB-A/B primer pool amplified rearranged TRB by multiplex touch-down PCR. One entry per CDR3 protein, called by TCRdb with MiXCR from the multiplex PCR reads. The table includes over 6,000 distinct CDR3 sequences, 35% detected once. The template was genomic DNA from peripheral blood, not RNA. Sequences were obtained from blood. The source of these receptors is a human donor in good health.

This clonotype appeared a few times. The chain carries TRBV30 and TRBJ1-4; D is undetermined. The V gene lost 0 bases and the J gene lost 7 bases, with 18 bases spanning the gap. The germline V gene encodes CDR1 GTSNPN and CDR2 SVGIG (reference sequence). The CDR3 is 16 amino acids. The CDR3 DNA follows: TGTGCCTGGAGTGTACCCCGGCTAAAGGAGTCTGAAAAACTGTTTTTT. This sequence encodes CAWSVPRLKESEKLFF.

This clonotype is categorized as medium-sized. The CDR3 DNA follows: TGTGCCAGCAGACCCCAGGGGCTTTCGAACACCGGGGAGCTGTTTTTT. This gives the protein CASRPQGLSNTGELFF. The chain combines TRBV6-5 with TRBJ2-2, with D perhaps matching TRBD1 (6 bases). Germline V gene sequence: CDR1 MNHEY, CDR2 SVGAGI. The CDR3 covers 16 residues. V gave up 6 bases and J gave up 0 bases, with 14 bases separating them.

The chain couples TRBV27 to TRBJ1-2, with TRBD1 matching over 7 bases. CDR3 length: 13 amino acids. The trim removed 4 bases at V and 8 bases at J, leaving 7 bases unmatched. Germline V gene data show CDR1 as MNHEY and CDR2 as SMNVEV (reference sequence). The CDR3 sequence is CASSSLGTVGYTF. CDR3 bases: TGTGCCAGCAGTTCCTTAGGGACAGTGGGCTACACCTTC.

CDR3 protein: CASSLAASYTDTQYF. The DNA for the CDR3 is TGTGCCAGCAGCTTGGCAGCCTCCTACACAGATACGCAGTATTTT. The V gene is TRBV5-6, the J gene TRBJ2-3; the D is unclear. The CDR3 covers 15 residues. Germline-derived CDR1 and CDR2 are SGHDT and YYEEEE. V was clipped by 0 bases and J by 2 bases, with 10 bases between them.

This clonotype has only a few counts. The chain links TRBV6-5 to TRBJ2-1; 10 bases fit TRBD1. Looked up from germline, CDR1 is MNHEY and CDR2 is SVGAGI. The CDR3 runs 15 residues. V lost 4 bases and J lost 4; bases outside the gene matches: 4. CDR3 protein: CASSLGQGRYNEQFF. The CDR3 nucleotides read TGTGCCAGCAGTTTGGGACAGGGGAGGTACAATGAGCAGTTCTTC.

This clonotype is labeled as large. The chain uses TRBV29-1 and TRBJ2-1; TRBD1 might be the D (6 bases). V lost 3 bases, J lost 6 bases, and 12 bases lay in between. Looked up from germline, CDR1 is SQVTM and CDR2 is ANQGSEA. CDR3 size: 13 residues. The CDR3 region has the DNA TGCAGCGTTGAGGGGAACAGGGTCAATGAGCAGTTCTTC. Translation: CSVEGNRVNEQFF.

This clonotype appeared a few times. The chain carries TRBV6-5 and TRBJ1-2, with D hard to call. The CDR3 has 11 residues. Germline V gene lookup returns CDR1 MNHEY and CDR2 SVGAGI. Trimming took off 7 bases at V and 7 bases at J, with 10 bases between the two ends. In nucleotides, the CDR3 is TGTGCCAGCATCCTAGGGTCTGGCTACACCTTC. Translated: CASILGSGYTF.

The chain is built from TRBV10-3 and TRBJ2-1; maybe TRBD1 (5 bases). The length of the CDR3 is 13 residues. Looked up from germline, CDR1 is ENHRY and CDR2 is SYGVKD. Trimming pared 2 bases from V and 9 bases from J, leaving 11 bases between. CDR3 in amino acids: CAISEAQASEQFF. DNA for the CDR3: TGTGCCATCAGTGAGGCACAGGCTAGTGAGCAGTTCTTC.